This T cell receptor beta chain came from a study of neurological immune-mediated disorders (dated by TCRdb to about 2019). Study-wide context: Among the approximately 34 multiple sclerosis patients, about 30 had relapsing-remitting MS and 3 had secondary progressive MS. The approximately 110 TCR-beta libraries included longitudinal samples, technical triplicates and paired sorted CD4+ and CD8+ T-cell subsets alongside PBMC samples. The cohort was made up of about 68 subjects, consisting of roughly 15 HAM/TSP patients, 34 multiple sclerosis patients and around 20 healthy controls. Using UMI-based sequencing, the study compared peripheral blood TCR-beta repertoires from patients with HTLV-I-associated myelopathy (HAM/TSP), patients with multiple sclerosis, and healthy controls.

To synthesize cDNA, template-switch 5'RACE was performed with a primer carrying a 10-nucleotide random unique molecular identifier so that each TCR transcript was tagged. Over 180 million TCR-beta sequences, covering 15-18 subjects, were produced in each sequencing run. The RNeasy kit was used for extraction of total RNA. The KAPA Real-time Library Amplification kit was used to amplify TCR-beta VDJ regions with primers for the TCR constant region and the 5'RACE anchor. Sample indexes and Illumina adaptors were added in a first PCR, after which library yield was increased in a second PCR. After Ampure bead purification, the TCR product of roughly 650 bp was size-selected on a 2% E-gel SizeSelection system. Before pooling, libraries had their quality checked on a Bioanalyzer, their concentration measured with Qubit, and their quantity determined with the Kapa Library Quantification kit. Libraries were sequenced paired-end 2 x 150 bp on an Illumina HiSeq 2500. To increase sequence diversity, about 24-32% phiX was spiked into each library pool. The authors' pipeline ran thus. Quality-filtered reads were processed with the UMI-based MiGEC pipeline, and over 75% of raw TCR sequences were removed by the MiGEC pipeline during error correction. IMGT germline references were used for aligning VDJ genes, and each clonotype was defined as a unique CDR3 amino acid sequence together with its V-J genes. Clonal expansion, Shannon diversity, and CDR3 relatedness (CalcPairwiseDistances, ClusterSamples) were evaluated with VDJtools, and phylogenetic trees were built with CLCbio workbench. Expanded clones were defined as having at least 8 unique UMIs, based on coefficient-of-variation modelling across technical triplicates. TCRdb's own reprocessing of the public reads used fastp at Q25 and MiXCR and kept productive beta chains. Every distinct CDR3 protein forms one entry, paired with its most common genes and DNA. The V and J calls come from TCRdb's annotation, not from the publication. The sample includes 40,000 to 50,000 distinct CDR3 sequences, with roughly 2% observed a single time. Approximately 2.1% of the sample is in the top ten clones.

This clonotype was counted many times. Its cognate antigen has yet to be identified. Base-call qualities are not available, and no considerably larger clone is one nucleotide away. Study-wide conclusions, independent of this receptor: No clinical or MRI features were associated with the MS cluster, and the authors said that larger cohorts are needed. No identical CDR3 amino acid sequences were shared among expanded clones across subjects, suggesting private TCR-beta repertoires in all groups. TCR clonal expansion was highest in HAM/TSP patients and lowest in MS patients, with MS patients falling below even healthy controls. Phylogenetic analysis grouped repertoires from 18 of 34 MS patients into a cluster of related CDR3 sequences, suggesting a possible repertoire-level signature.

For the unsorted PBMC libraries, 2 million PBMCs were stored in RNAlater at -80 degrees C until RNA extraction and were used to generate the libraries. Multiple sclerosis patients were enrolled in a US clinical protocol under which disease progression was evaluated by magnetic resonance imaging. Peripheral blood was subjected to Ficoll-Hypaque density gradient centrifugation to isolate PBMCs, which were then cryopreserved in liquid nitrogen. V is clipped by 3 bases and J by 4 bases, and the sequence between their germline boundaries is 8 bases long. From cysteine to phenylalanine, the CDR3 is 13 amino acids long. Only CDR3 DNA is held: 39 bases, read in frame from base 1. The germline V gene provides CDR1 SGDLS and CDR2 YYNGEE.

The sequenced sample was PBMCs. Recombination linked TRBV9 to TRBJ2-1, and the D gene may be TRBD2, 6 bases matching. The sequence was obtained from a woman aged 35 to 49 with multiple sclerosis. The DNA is TGTGCCAGCAGCGGGGGGGTATACAATGAGCAGTTCTTC. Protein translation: CASSGGVYNEQFF.